Below, 9 T cell receptor beta chains from the same sample are listed, as sequenced in a study of T-cell reconstitution after alpha-beta-depleted transplantation in children. Researchers prepared the TCRbeta library using unique molecular identifiers, the study reports. TCRdb fed the PCR reads into MiXCR, producing one record per CDR3 protein. Of 400,000 to 500,000 distinct CDR3 sequences listed, about a tenth are singletons. Material: PBMCs from the stem cell graft donor, obtained from the stem cell graft. The receptors originated from a human donor who donated a stem cell graft to a child with acute myeloid leukemia.

The chain combines TRBV18 with TRBJ1-2; TRBD1 aligns across 7 bases. Germline lookup yields CDR1 KGHSH and CDR2 LQKENI. This CDR3 comprises 15 residues. Trimming at V came to 3 bases and at J to 4 bases, leaving 8 bases not matched to a gene. The CDR3 loop is CASSPSEGQIYGYTF. The CDR3 DNA follows: TGTGCCAGCTCACCTTCGGAGGGACAGATCTATGGCTACACCTTC.

This chain links TRBV20-1 with TRBJ2-7; 9 bases fit TRBD2. J lost 1 base, V lost 4 bases, and 2 bases had no gene match. Per germline, CDR1 DFQATT and CDR2 SNEGSKA (reference sequence). The CDR3 has 13 amino acids. The CDR3 protein is CSATRGGSYEQYF. The DNA of the CDR3 is TGCAGTGCTACGCGGGGGGGTTCCTACGAGCAGTACTTC.

In this sample, this clonotype turned up a few times. The chain recombines TRBV9 with TRBJ2-1; TRBD1 aligns across 10 bases. J was trimmed by 8 bases and V by 0 bases; bases with no gene match: 8. The CDR3 is 16 amino acids. Per germline, CDR1 SGDLS and CDR2 YYNGEE. DNA of the CDR3: TGTGCCAGCAGCGTAGTTGCGGGACAGGGGTGGGATGAGCAGTTCTTC. This sequence encodes CASSVVAGQGWDEQFF.

This clonotype has a handful of counts. The chain joins TRBV13 to TRBJ2-3; D may be TRBD1 (8 bases). Trimming removed 5 bases at V and 0 bases at J, with 21 bases between. Germline CDR1 and CDR2: PRHDT and FYEKMQ (reference sequence). This CDR3 has 18 residues. CDR3 sequence (DNA): TGTGCCAGCAGCGCCACAGGGGGGGATTCTCTTAGCACAGATACGCAGTATTTT. It specifies CASSATGGDSLSTDTQYF.

This clonotype has a count of ten or more. This chain uses TRBV4-2 with TRBJ2-7; unclear D gene. V dropped 0 bases and J dropped 6 bases, with 9 bases sitting between them. The CDR3 has 13 amino acids. Germline CDR1 LGHNA, CDR2 YNFKEQ. CDR3 sequence: CASSQDLRFEQYF. The CDR3 DNA is TGTGCCAGCAGCCAAGATCTCAGGTTCGAGCAGTACTTC.

On this clonotype itself: A much larger clone differs by one base, so this may be a read error. The CDR3 ends on some other residue instead of the conserved phenylalanine or tryptophan, so this is likely a read error. J is TRBJ1-2 and V is TRBV2, with 7 bases identical to TRBD1. The CDR3 runs to 12 residues. Germline CDR1 and CDR2: SNHLY and FYNNEI. V lost 10 bases and J lost 0; bases outside the gene matches: 2. Written as DNA, the CDR3 is TGTGCCATGGGGACAGCTAACTATGGCTACACCTCC. This codes for CAMGTANYGYTS.

This clonotype showed up just a few times. The CDR3 sequence is CASSPPSEVIQYF. CDR3 in DNA: TGTGCCAGCTCACCACCCTCGGAAGTCATTCAGTACTTC. The rearrangement uses TRBV18 and TRBJ2-4, with D hard to call. V shed 0 bases and J shed 9 bases, with 9 bases lying between them. The germline V gene has CDR1 KGHSH and CDR2 LQKENI. The CDR3 contains 13 residues.

This clonotype was picked up a small number of times. The CDR3 sequence: CASSLRAGGSRPGANVLTF. CDR3 DNA sequence: TGCGCCAGCAGCTTACGGGCCGGAGGAAGTAGGCCTGGGGCCAACGTCCTGACTTTC. The V gene is TRBV5-1, the J gene TRBJ2-6, with a weak D call TRBD2 (5 bases). Per germline, CDR1 SGHRS and CDR2 YFSETQ. The CDR3 runs 19 residues. V lost 2 bases to trimming and J lost 2 bases, with 20 bases between them.

The chain recombines TRBV6-1 with TRBJ1-6; D call uncertain. Germline CDR1 MNHNS, CDR2 SASEGT. This CDR3 spans 11 amino acids. Trimming shortened V by 0 bases and J by 15 bases, and 6 bases separated the two germline ends. CDR3 protein: CASSEALGLHF. The CDR3 DNA is TGTGCCAGCAGTGAAGCGCTGGGCCTCCACTTT.